The next 5 T cell receptor beta chains were all read from a single sample in a study of blood T cell repertoires in COVID-19. Here immunoSEQ multiplex PCR was the method, and the copy in TCRdb shows in-frame clones only, minus some. The data contain just over 250,000 clones, around 87% of them singletons. What was sequenced was peripheral blood. Every receptor here comes from a woman in her fifties or sixties with acute or convalescent COVID-19.

V usage is TRBV24-1 and J usage is TRBJ2-3; TRBD2 matches at 12 bases. Germline V gene sequence: CDR1 KGHDR, CDR2 SFDVKD. CDR3 size: 17 residues. J gave up 0 bases and V 4 bases, and 4 bases lay outside the gene matches. The CDR3 is CATSDTSGGTSTDTQYF. Written as DNA, the CDR3 is TGTGCCACCAGTGACACTAGCGGGGGGACTAGCACAGATACGCAGTATTTT.

The chain couples TRBV7-2 to TRBJ2-3; TRBD2 matches at 7 bases. This CDR3 contains 14 residues. Germline values: CDR1 SGHTA, CDR2 FQGNSA. After removal of 5 bases from V and 5 bases from J, the junction contained 7 bases not matched to a gene. CDR3 amino acids: CASSPPRGLDTQYF. In DNA form, the CDR3 reads TGTGCCAGCAGCCCGCCGCGGGGGTTAGATACGCAGTATTTT.

V is TRBV7-3 and J is TRBJ2-1; the match to TRBD1 covers 7 bases. CDR1 is SGHTA, CDR2 FQGTGA, per germline. The junction had 2 bases not matched to a gene; V was cut back by 4 bases and J by 5 bases. This CDR3 is built from 13 residues. CDR3 sequence: CASSSTGNNEQFF. In nucleotides, the CDR3 is TGTGCCAGCAGCTCGACAGGGAACAATGAGCAGTTCTTC.

The chain uses TRBV11-2 and TRBJ2-3, with D perhaps matching TRBD2 (5 bases). Trimming shortened V by 5 bases and J by 2 bases, and 14 bases separated the two germline ends. From germline, CDR1 is SGHAT and CDR2 FQNNGV. The CDR3 extends over 15 amino acids. The CDR3 coding sequence is TGTGCCAGCAGCCTCGGGATTAGCCACACAGATACGCAGTATTTT. It yields the protein CASSLGISHTDTQYF. The full variable domain, its missing parts supplied by reference TRBV11-2 and TRBJ2-3, is EAGVAQSPRYKIIEKRQSVAFWCNPISGHATLYWYQQILGQGPKLLIQFQNNGVVDDSQLPKDRFSAERLKGVDSTLKIQPAKLEDSAVYLCASSLGISHTDTQYFGPGTRLTVL.

The rearrangement uses TRBV4-1 and TRBJ2-1, with 10 positions matching TRBD2. Germline trimming cut 1 base from V and 4 bases from J; bases unmatched to any gene: 7. This CDR3 spans 17 amino acids. Per germline, CDR1 MGHRA and CDR2 YSYEKL. This CDR3 reads CASSQALSGRNYNEQFF. The DNA of the CDR3 is TGCGCCAGCAGCCAAGCCCTTAGCGGGAGGAATTACAATGAGCAGTTCTTC.